This is a list of T cell receptor beta chains from one sample in a study of cytomegalovirus exposure and HLA in healthy donors. TCRdb keeps only in-frame clones here, not all; method: immunoSEQ multiplex PCR. Found here are over 100,000 clones, about 76% of them singletons; the top ten hold less than 2.5%. Specimen: PBMCs. Receptor source: a woman aged 25 to 39 in good health and CMV-seronegative. Both conserved end residues are part of each CDR3. The order of the fields is clone size, J gene, D gene, V gene, CDR3 DNA, CDR3 protein. The D gene is left open where the match is weak. Some rows have no size entry. The others give once, few or many, or a class for an expanded clone.

abundance: NA; j_gene: TRBJ2-7; d_gene: NA; v_gene: TRBV27; CDR3nt: TGTGCCAGCAGTCCGGGGACTTCCTTAACTTTCTACGAGCAGTACTTC; CDR3aa: CASSPGTSLTFYEQYF
abundance: NA; j_gene: TRBJ2-1; d_gene: NA; v_gene: TRBV12-1; CDR3nt: TGTGCCAGCAGCTTTGCCACTCGGGAGGTATCCTACAATGAGCAGTTCTTC; CDR3aa: CASSFATREVSYNEQFF
abundance: NA; j_gene: TRBJ1-4; d_gene: TRBD1; v_gene: TRBV28; CDR3nt: TGTGCCAGCAACCCATACCCCGGGACAGGGCCATCCACTAATGAAAAACTGTTTTTT; CDR3aa: CASNPYPGTGPSTNEKLFF
abundance: NA; j_gene: TRBJ2-5; d_gene: TRBD2; v_gene: TRBV10-3; CDR3nt: TGTGCCATCAGTGAGTCCCGGCTAGCGGGAGGGGAGACCCAGTACTTC; CDR3aa: CAISESRLAGGETQYF
abundance: NA; j_gene: TRBJ1-6; d_gene: TRBD1; v_gene: TRBV5-5; CDR3nt: TGTGCCAGCAGCCCGGGACAGGTAAAATCACCCCTCCACTTT; CDR3aa: CASSPGQVKSPLHF
abundance: few; j_gene: TRBJ2-7; d_gene: NA; v_gene: TRBV27; CDR3nt: TGTGCCAGCAGTCCAACAGGTGGCTACGAGCAGTACTTC; CDR3aa: CASSPTGGYEQYF
abundance: NA; j_gene: TRBJ1-4; d_gene: NA; v_gene: TRBV11-3; CDR3nt: TGTGCCGGCAGCTCTTTCCGAGGAGGGCGACTGTTTTTT; CDR3aa: CAGSSFRGGRLFF
abundance: NA; j_gene: TRBJ2-7; d_gene: NA; v_gene: TRBV5-1; CDR3nt: TGCGCCAGCAGCCTGGGCACTTCTAATGGCGGCAGCTACGAGCAGTACTTC; CDR3aa: CASSLGTSNGGSYEQYF
abundance: NA; j_gene: TRBJ1-1; d_gene: TRBD1; v_gene: TRBV19; CDR3nt: TGTGCCAGTAGTAAAGGACCGGGGCAGGGGGTGAACACTGAAGCTTTCTTT; CDR3aa: CASSKGPGQGVNTEAFF
abundance: NA; j_gene: TRBJ1-2; d_gene: TRBD1; v_gene: TRBV28; CDR3nt: TGTGCCAGCAGTTTACCCGACATTCGACAGGGAAAAGGCTACACCTTC; CDR3aa: CASSLPDIRQGKGYTF
abundance: NA; j_gene: TRBJ2-1; d_gene: NA; v_gene: TRBV29-1; CDR3nt: TGCAGCGTTCTCCGGGAGCAATCCTACAATGAGCAGTTCTTC; CDR3aa: CSVLREQSYNEQFF
abundance: NA; j_gene: TRBJ1-2; d_gene: TRBD1; v_gene: TRBV5-1; CDR3nt: TGCGCCAGCAGCTCCTCGGACAGGGTCTATGGCTACACCTTC; CDR3aa: CASSSSDRVYGYTF
abundance: NA; j_gene: TRBJ2-3; d_gene: TRBD2; v_gene: TRBV30; CDR3nt: TGTGCCTGGAGTGGGTGTTTGGGCGGGAGTCAGTATACGCAGTATTTT; CDR3aa: CAWSGCLGGSQYTQYF
abundance: few; j_gene: TRBJ2-1; d_gene: TRBD1; v_gene: TRBV11-2; CDR3nt: TGTGCCAGCAGCTTGGCAGGGGGCGCTTTTTACAATGAGCAGTTCTTC; CDR3aa: CASSLAGGAFYNEQFF
abundance: NA; j_gene: TRBJ2-5; d_gene: NA; v_gene: TRBV23-1; CDR3nt: TGCGCCAGCAGTTGGTCGAAAGAGAGCCCCCAAGAGACCCAGTACTTC; CDR3aa: CASSWSKESPQETQYF
abundance: NA; j_gene: TRBJ1-6; d_gene: TRBD1; v_gene: TRBV7-8; CDR3nt: TGTGCCAGCAGCTTAGGGGACAGTAATTCACCCCTCCACTTT; CDR3aa: CASSLGDSNSPLHF
abundance: NA; j_gene: TRBJ2-5; d_gene: TRBD1; v_gene: TRBV9; CDR3nt: TGTGCCAGCAGCGTAGATGGAGGACAGGGGGGAGAGACCCAGTACTTC; CDR3aa: CASSVDGGQGGETQYF
abundance: NA; j_gene: TRBJ2-1; d_gene: TRBD2; v_gene: TRBV9; CDR3nt: TGTGCCAGCAGCGGCGGACTAGCGGGAGTGGGTGAGCAGTTCTTC; CDR3aa: CASSGGLAGVGEQFF
abundance: NA; j_gene: TRBJ2-7; d_gene: TRBD1; v_gene: TRBV4-1; CDR3nt: TGCGCCAGCAGCTATAGAGGGACAGGGGATTTTAGTTCCTACGAGCAGTACTTC; CDR3aa: CASSYRGTGDFSSYEQYF
abundance: NA; j_gene: TRBJ2-4; d_gene: NA; v_gene: TRBV5-1; CDR3nt: TGCGCCAGCAGGTATGGGATCCCGGGGGAGGACATTCAGTACTTC; CDR3aa: CASRYGIPGEDIQYF
abundance: NA; j_gene: TRBJ1-1; d_gene: TRBD1; v_gene: TRBV19; CDR3nt: TGTGCCAGTAGTCTTCGGACAGGTATCACTGAAGCTTTCTTT; CDR3aa: CASSLRTGITEAFF
abundance: NA; j_gene: TRBJ2-4; d_gene: NA; v_gene: TRBV12-5; CDR3nt: TGTGCTAGTGGCCCCTTCGGTGGTCAGGGTTCCGGGTCGGACATTCAGTACTTC; CDR3aa: CASGPFGGQGSGSDIQYF
abundance: few; j_gene: TRBJ1-1; d_gene: NA; v_gene: TRBV2; CDR3nt: TGTGCCAGCAGTCTCACTGAAGCTTTCTTT; CDR3aa: CASSLTEAFF
abundance: NA; j_gene: TRBJ2-7; d_gene: TRBD2; v_gene: TRBV5-4; CDR3nt: TGTGCCAGCAGCCCGGGACTAGCCTACGAGCAGTACTTC; CDR3aa: CASSPGLAYEQYF
abundance: NA; j_gene: TRBJ2-7; d_gene: TRBD2; v_gene: TRBV5-1; CDR3nt: TGCGCCAGCAGCTTCGGACTAGCGAACGAGCAGTACTTC; CDR3aa: CASSFGLANEQYF
abundance: NA; j_gene: TRBJ2-3; d_gene: NA; v_gene: TRBV28; CDR3nt: TGTGCCAGCAGTTTATTGCGGAGGAGGACAGATACGCAGTATTTT; CDR3aa: CASSLLRRRTDTQYF
abundance: NA; j_gene: TRBJ1-1; d_gene: NA; v_gene: TRBV27; CDR3nt: TGTGCCAGCAGTTGGTCGGGTAAGACGGACACTGAAGCTTTCTTT; CDR3aa: CASSWSGKTDTEAFF
abundance: few; j_gene: TRBJ2-1; d_gene: NA; v_gene: TRBV9; CDR3nt: TGTGCCAGCAGCGTAGTTGCGGCTTCCTACAATGAGCAGTTCTTC; CDR3aa: CASSVVAASYNEQFF
abundance: NA; j_gene: TRBJ2-5; d_gene: NA; v_gene: TRBV7-2; CDR3nt: TGTGCCAGCTCCCTCTGGGCGAGCACTCAAGAGACCCAGTACTTC; CDR3aa: CASSLWASTQETQYF
abundance: NA; j_gene: TRBJ1-5; d_gene: NA; v_gene: TRBV5-8; CDR3nt: TGTGCCAGCAGCGCCCAGTCAAGGGGCCCAGAGTCTCCCGGGCAGCCCCAGCATTTT; CDR3aa: CASSAQSRGPESPGQPQHF
abundance: few; j_gene: TRBJ2-3; d_gene: TRBD2; v_gene: TRBV18; CDR3nt: TGTGCCAGCTCACCACGGGCGACTAGCGAACGCACAGATACGCAGTATTTT; CDR3aa: CASSPRATSERTDTQYF
abundance: NA; j_gene: TRBJ1-1; d_gene: NA; v_gene: TRBV6-1; CDR3nt: TGTGCCAGCAGTGGGGGGCAGGGGTATGAAGCTTTCTTT; CDR3aa: CASSGGQGYEAFF
abundance: NA; j_gene: TRBJ2-1; d_gene: NA; v_gene: TRBV5-8; CDR3nt: TGTGCCAGCAGCTTGTTGGGCCCCTGGACTACCTACAATGAGCAGTTCTTC; CDR3aa: CASSLLGPWTTYNEQFF
abundance: few; j_gene: TRBJ2-3; d_gene: TRBD2; v_gene: TRBV2; CDR3nt: TGTGCCAGCAGTGATGTACTAGCGGCAGTAGGTACCACGAGCACAGATACGCAGTATTTT; CDR3aa: CASSDVLAAVGTTSTDTQYF
abundance: NA; j_gene: TRBJ1-1; d_gene: TRBD1; v_gene: TRBV7-2; CDR3nt: TGTGCCAGCAGCCTAAGATCCACAGGGGACACTGAAGCTTTCTTT; CDR3aa: CASSLRSTGDTEAFF
abundance: NA; j_gene: TRBJ2-1; d_gene: NA; v_gene: TRBV7-9; CDR3nt: TGTGCCAGCACCACTGGGGGACTCCTTCTCTCCTACAATGAGCAGTTCTTC; CDR3aa: CASTTGGLLLSYNEQFF
abundance: NA; j_gene: TRBJ2-1; d_gene: NA; v_gene: TRBV27; CDR3nt: TGTGCCAGCAGTCCCCCCCACAGGCGTGAGCAGTTCTTC; CDR3aa: CASSPPHRREQFF
abundance: NA; j_gene: TRBJ2-7; d_gene: NA; v_gene: TRBV5-1; CDR3nt: TGCGCCAGCAGCTTGGGTCAGGGGGGTTACGAGCAGTACTTC; CDR3aa: CASSLGQGGYEQYF
abundance: NA; j_gene: TRBJ2-3; d_gene: TRBD2; v_gene: TRBV11-3; CDR3nt: TGTGCCAGCAGCCCGCGGACTAGCGGCCGCACAGATACGCAGTATTTT; CDR3aa: CASSPRTSGRTDTQYF
abundance: NA; j_gene: TRBJ1-3; d_gene: NA; v_gene: TRBV5-1; CDR3nt: TGCGCCAGCAGCTTGATTCCAACAGGTTTGTCTGGAAACACCATATATTTT; CDR3aa: CASSLIPTGLSGNTIYF
abundance: NA; j_gene: TRBJ2-7; d_gene: TRBD2; v_gene: TRBV29-1; CDR3nt: TGCAGCGTTCTCTTTGCGGGAGAATCGGGCGAGCAGTACTTC; CDR3aa: CSVLFAGESGEQYF
abundance: NA; j_gene: TRBJ2-5; d_gene: TRBD2; v_gene: TRBV4-1; CDR3nt: TGCGCCAGCAGCCAGGGTAGCAGCGGGAGTAGATCAGAGACCCAGTACTTC; CDR3aa: CASSQGSSGSRSETQYF
abundance: NA; j_gene: TRBJ1-2; d_gene: NA; v_gene: TRBV10-3; CDR3nt: TGTGCCATCAACGCCGGGACTTCCACCGGCGGCTACACCTTC; CDR3aa: CAINAGTSTGGYTF
abundance: NA; j_gene: TRBJ2-1; d_gene: TRBD1; v_gene: TRBV7-9; CDR3nt: TGTGCCAGCAGACCCTCACAGGGGGTGGACCACAATGAGCAGTTCTTC; CDR3aa: CASRPSQGVDHNEQFF
abundance: NA; j_gene: TRBJ1-2; d_gene: TRBD1; v_gene: TRBV10-1; CDR3nt: TGCGCCAGCAGTGAGAATTTGGAGACAGGGTCCTATGGCTACACCTTC; CDR3aa: CASSENLETGSYGYTF
abundance: few; j_gene: TRBJ2-5; d_gene: TRBD2; v_gene: TRBV27; CDR3nt: TGTGCCAGCAGTTTCCCACTAGCGGGTGAAACCCAGTACTTC; CDR3aa: CASSFPLAGETQYF
abundance: NA; j_gene: TRBJ2-5; d_gene: TRBD1; v_gene: TRBV7-9; CDR3nt: TGTGCCAGCAGCTCGACAGGGGTTGAGACCCAGTACTTC; CDR3aa: CASSSTGVETQYF
abundance: NA; j_gene: TRBJ1-1; d_gene: NA; v_gene: TRBV10-1; CDR3nt: TGCGCCAGCTGGCGGGGGGGGAACACTGAAGCTTTCTTT; CDR3aa: CASWRGGNTEAFF
abundance: NA; j_gene: TRBJ1-5; d_gene: NA; v_gene: TRBV19; CDR3nt: TGTGCCAGTAGTCTAGGGGGAGGGGAGGTAGGTCAGCCCCAGCATTTT; CDR3aa: CASSLGGGEVGQPQHF
abundance: NA; j_gene: TRBJ1-1; d_gene: TRBD1; v_gene: TRBV7-8; CDR3nt: TGTGCCAGCAGCCTAAGACAGGGGGCGAGAATGAACACTGAAGCTTTCTTT; CDR3aa: CASSLRQGARMNTEAFF
abundance: once; j_gene: TRBJ1-1; d_gene: NA; v_gene: TRBV19; CDR3nt: TGTGCCAGTAGTATCGATCCGGCGGTGGCGGCTTTCTTT; CDR3aa: CASSIDPAVAAFF
abundance: NA; j_gene: TRBJ2-7; d_gene: NA; v_gene: TRBV7-3; CDR3nt: TGTGCCAGCAGCTTAAAATCCGGTACCTACGAGCAGTACTTC; CDR3aa: CASSLKSGTYEQYF
abundance: few; j_gene: TRBJ2-7; d_gene: TRBD2; v_gene: TRBV9; CDR3nt: TGTGCCAGCAGCGTAGCTAGCGGGAGTCCCCACGAGCAGTACTTC; CDR3aa: CASSVASGSPHEQYF
abundance: NA; j_gene: TRBJ2-3; d_gene: NA; v_gene: TRBV27; CDR3nt: TGTGCCACCAGAGTGGGGACTAGCACAGATACGCAGTATTTT; CDR3aa: CATRVGTSTDTQYF